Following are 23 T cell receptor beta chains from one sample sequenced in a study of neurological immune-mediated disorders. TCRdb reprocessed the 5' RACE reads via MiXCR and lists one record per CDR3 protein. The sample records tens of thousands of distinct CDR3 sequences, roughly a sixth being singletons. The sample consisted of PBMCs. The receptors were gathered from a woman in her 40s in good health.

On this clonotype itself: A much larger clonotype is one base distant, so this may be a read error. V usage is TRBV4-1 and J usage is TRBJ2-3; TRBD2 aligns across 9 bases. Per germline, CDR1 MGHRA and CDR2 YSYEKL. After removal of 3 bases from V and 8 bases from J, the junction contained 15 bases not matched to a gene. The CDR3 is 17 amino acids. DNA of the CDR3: TGCGCCAGCAGCCAGGAGGACTGGCGGGGGGGCTCGGGTACGCAGTATTTT. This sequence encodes CASSQEDWRGGSGTQYF.

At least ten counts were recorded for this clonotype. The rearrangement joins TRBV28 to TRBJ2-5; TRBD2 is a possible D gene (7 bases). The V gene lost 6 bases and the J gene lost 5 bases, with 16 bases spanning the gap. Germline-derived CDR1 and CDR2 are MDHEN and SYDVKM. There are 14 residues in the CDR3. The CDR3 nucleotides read TGTGCCAGCAGCCCCGGGGGGCCTTTTGAGACCCAGTACTTC. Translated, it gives CASSPGGPFETQYF.

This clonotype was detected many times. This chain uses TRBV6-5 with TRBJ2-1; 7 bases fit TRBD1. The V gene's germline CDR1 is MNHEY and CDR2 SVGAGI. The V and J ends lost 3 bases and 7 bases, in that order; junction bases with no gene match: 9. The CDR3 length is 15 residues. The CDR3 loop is CASSYHRDRGNEQFF. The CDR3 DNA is TGTGCCAGCAGTTATCACCGGGACAGAGGAAATGAGCAGTTCTTC.

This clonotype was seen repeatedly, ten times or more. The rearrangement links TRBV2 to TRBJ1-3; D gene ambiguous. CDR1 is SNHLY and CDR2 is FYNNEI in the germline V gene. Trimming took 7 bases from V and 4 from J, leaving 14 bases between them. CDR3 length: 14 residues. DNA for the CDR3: TGTGCCAGCACCCAGATGCGGTCGGGAAACACCATATATTTT. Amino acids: CASTQMRSGNTIYF.

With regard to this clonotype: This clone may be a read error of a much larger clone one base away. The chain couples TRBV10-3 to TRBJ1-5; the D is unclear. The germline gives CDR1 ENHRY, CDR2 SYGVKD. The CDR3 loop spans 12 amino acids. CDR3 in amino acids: CDISEGNQPQHF. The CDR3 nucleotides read TGTGACATCAGTGAGGGAAATCAGCCCCAGCATTTT.

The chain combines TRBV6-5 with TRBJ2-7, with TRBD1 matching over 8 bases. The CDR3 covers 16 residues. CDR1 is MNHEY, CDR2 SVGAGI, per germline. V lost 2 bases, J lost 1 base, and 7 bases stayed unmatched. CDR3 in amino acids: CASSYGRQGSSYEQYF. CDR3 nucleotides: TGTGCCAGCAGTTACGGGCGACAGGGGTCGTCCTACGAGCAGTACTTC.

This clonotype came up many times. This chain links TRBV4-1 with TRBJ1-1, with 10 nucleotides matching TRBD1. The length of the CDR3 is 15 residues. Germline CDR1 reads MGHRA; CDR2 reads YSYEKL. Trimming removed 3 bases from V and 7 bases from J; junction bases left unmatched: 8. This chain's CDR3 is CASSHPGQGLVEAFF. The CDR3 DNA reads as TGCGCCAGCAGCCATCCGGGACAGGGGCTTGTTGAAGCTTTCTTT.

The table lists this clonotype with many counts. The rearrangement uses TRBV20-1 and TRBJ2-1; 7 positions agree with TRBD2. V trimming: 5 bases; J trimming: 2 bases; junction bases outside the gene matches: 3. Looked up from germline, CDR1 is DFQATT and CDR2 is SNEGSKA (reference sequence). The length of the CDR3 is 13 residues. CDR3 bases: TGCAGTGCTTGGGGGGGAACCTACAATGAGCAGTTCTTC. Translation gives CSAWGGTYNEQFF.

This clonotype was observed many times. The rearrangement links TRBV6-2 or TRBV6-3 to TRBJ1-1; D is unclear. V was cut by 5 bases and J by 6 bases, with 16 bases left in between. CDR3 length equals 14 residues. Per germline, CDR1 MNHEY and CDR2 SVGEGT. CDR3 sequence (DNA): TGTGCCAGCAGTGGTTACCATGATAACGCTGAAGCTTTCTTT. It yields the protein CASSGYHDNAEAFF.

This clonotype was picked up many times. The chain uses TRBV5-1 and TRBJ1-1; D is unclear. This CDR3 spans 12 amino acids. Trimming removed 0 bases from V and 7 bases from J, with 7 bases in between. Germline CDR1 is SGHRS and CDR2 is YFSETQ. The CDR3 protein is CASSLGPDEAFF. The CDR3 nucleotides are TGCGCCAGCAGCTTGGGGCCAGATGAAGCTTTCTTT.

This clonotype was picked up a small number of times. CDR3 residues: CASSLDGNYEQYF. Here the CDR3 DNA reads TGCGCCAGCAGCTTGGACGGGAACTACGAGCAGTACTTC. The chain combines TRBV5-1 with TRBJ2-7; tentatively, D is TRBD2 (5 bases). The CDR3 runs 13 residues. Trimming took 0 bases from V and 3 from J, leaving 7 bases between them. Germline CDR1 and CDR2: SGHRS and YFSETQ.

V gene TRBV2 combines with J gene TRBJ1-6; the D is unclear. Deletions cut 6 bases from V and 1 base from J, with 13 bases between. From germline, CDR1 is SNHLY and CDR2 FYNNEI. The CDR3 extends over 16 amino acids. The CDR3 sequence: CASSAGGGSYNSPLHF. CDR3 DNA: TGTGCCAGCAGCGCTGGAGGAGGGTCCTATAATTCACCCCTCCACTTT.

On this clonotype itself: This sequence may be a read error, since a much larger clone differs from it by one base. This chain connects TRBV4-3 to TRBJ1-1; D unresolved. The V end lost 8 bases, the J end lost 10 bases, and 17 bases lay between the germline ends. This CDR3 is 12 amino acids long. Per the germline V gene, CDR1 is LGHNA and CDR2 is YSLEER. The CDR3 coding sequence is TGCGCCAGCTCTTACCTGGGGAGGAGAGCTTTCTTT. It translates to CASSYLGRRAFF.

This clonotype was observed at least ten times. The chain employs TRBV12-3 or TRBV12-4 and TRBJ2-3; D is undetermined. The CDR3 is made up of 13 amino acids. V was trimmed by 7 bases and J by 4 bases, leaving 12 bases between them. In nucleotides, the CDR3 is TGTGCCAGCAATCCCTACTGGGCAGATACGCAGTATTTT. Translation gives CASNPYWADTQYF.

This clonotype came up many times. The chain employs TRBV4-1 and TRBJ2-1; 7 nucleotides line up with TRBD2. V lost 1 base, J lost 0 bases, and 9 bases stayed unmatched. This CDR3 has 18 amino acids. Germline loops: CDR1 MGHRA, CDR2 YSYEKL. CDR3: CASSQGGSGAYSYNEQFF. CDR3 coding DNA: TGCGCCAGCAGCCAAGGAGGAAGCGGGGCGTACTCCTACAATGAGCAGTTCTTC.

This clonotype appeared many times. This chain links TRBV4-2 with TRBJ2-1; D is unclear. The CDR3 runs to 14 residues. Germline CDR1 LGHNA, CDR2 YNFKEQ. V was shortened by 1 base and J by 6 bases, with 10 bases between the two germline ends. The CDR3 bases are TGTGCCAGCAGCCAAGCTGGGTGGGGCAATGAGCAGTTCTTC. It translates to CASSQAGWGNEQFF.

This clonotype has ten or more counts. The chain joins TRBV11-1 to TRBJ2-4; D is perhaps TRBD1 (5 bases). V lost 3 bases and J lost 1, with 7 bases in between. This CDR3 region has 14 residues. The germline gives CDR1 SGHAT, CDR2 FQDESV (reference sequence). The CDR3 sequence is CASSFPGAKNIQYF. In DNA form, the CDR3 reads TGTGCCAGCAGCTTCCCAGGGGCCAAAAACATTCAGTACTTC.

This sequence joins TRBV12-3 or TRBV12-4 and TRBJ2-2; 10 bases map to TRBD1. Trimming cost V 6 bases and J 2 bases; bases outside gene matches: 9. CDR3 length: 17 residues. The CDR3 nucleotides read TGTGCCAGCAGGCTGCCCGGGGACAGGGGAAACACCGGGGAGCTGTTTTTT. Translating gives CASRLPGDRGNTGELFF.

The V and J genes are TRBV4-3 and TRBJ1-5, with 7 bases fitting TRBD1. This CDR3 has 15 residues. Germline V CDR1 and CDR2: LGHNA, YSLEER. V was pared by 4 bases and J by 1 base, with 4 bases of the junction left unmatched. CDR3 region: CASSRSTGSNQPQHF. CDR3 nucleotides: TGCGCCAGCAGCCGATCGACAGGGAGCAATCAGCCCCAGCATTTT.

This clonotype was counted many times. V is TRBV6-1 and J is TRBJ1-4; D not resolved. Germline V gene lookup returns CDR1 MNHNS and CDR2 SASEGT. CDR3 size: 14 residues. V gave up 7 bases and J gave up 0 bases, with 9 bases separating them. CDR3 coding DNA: TGTGCCAGCACCGAAGGGACAACTAATGAAAAACTGTTTTTT. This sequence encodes CASTEGTTNEKLFF.

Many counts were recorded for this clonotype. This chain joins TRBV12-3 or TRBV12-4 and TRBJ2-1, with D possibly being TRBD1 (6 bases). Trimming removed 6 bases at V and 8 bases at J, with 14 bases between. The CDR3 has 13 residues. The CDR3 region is CASSLRDTDEQFF. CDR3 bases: TGTGCCAGCAGCCTCCGGGACACGGATGAGCAGTTCTTC.

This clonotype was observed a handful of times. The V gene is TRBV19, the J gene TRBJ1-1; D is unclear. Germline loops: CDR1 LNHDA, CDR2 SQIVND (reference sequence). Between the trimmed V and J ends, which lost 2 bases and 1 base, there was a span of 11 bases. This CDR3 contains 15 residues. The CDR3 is CASSIFGGSNTEAFF. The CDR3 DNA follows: TGTGCCAGTAGTATATTTGGAGGATCGAACACTGAAGCTTTCTTT.

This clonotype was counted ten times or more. The DNA of the CDR3 is TGTGCCAGCAGTTTTGTCGGAGCCTTACCTAACACCGGGGAGCTGTTTTTT. Translating it yields CASSFVGALPNTGELFF. The chain combines TRBV12-3 or TRBV12-4 with TRBJ2-2; no firm D call. V was trimmed by 3 bases and J by 2 bases, leaving 16 bases between them. There are 17 residues in the CDR3.